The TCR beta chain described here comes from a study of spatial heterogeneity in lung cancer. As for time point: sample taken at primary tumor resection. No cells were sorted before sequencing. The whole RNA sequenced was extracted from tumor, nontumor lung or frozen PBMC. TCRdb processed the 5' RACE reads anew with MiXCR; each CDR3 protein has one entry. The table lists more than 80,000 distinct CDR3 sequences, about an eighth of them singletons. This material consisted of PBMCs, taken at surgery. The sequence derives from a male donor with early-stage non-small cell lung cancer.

The CDR3, as DNA: TGCAGTGCCCTGTTTAGGGGCGGTTCACCCCTCCACTTT. Translated: CSALFRGGSPLHF. The chain carries TRBV20-1 and TRBJ1-6; the D gene is possibly TRBD1 (5 bases). The germline CDR1 and CDR2 sequences are DFQATT and SNEGSKA (reference sequence). V was trimmed by 6 bases and J by 9 bases, leaving 15 bases between them. The CDR3 spans 13 residues.